This T cell receptor beta chain was recovered during a study of post-analysis software for immune sequencing data. Study-wide background: Patients with relapsing-remitting, secondary progressive and progressive-relapsing multiple sclerosis courses were all represented.

CDR1 SGHDT and CDR2 YYEEEE come from the germline V gene. V shed 3 bases and J shed 0 bases, with 33 bases lying between them. CDR3 size: 23 residues. Unique molecular identifiers featured in each of the TCR beta cDNA libraries. TCRdb re-analysed the PCR reads in MiXCR, keeping a single row per CDR3 protein. The sample has some 240,000 distinct CDR3 sequences; approximately 34% are singletons. On this clonotype itself: What it binds is unknown.

Findings and caveats of the study: Controls showed significantly higher normalized Chao1 diversity than did multiple sclerosis patients. Patients carried 5 or 6 TRBV segments more frequently than controls did, and TRBV5-6, TRBV5-1 and TRBV20-1 were among them.

The receptor comes from a girl between 5 and 17 years old with multiple sclerosis. The rearrangement links TRBV5-6 to TRBJ2-2, with D perhaps matching TRBD1 (6 bases). Input material: blood. DNA for the CDR3: TGTGCCAGCAGCTCGCAGGATAAAAGGGGGTCGACAGTGGGGAAGTCGAACACCGGGGAGCTGTTTTTT. It is translated as CASSSQDKRGSTVGKSNTGELFF. Drawing the rest from reference TRBV5-6 and TRBJ2-2, the complete variable domain is DAGVTQSPTHLIKTRGQQVTLRCSPKSGHDTVSWYQQALGQGPQFIFQYYEEEERQRGNFPDRFSGHQFPNYSSELNVNALLLGDSALYLCASSSQDKRGSTVGKSNTGELFFGEGSRLTVL.